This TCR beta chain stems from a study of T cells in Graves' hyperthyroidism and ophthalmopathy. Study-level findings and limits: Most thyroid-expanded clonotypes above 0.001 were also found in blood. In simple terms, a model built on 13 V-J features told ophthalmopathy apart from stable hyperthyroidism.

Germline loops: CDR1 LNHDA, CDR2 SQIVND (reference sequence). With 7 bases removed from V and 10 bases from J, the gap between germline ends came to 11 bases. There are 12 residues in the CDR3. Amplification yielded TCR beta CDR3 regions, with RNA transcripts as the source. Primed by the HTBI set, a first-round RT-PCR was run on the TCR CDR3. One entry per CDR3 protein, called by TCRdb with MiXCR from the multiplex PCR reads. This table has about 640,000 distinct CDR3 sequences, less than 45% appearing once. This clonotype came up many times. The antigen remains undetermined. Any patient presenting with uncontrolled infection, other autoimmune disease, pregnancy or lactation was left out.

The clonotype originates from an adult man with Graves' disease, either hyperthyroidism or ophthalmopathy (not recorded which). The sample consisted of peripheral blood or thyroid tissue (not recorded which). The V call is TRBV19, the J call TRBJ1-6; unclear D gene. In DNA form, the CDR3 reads TGTGCCAGTAACCTGGGTGGATCACCCCTCCACTTT. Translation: CASNLGGSPLHF.